One and the same sample provided the 18 T cell receptor beta chains below, sequenced in a study of response to subunit inactivated influenza vaccine (dated by TCRdb to 2016 to 2018). The library was made by RT-PCR. Sequenced using an Illumina HiSeq 2500. Clones were called with MiXCR by TCRdb after fastp trimmed the public reads at Q25, and only in-frame beta chains were retained. All rows with the same CDR3 protein become a single entry with the most common DNA and genes. For this sample there are 560,000 or so distinct CDR3 sequences; 7.6% appear just once. 13% of the sample is held by the ten biggest clonotypes. The input for sequencing was PBMCs from blood, taken less than 30 months after vaccination. Every receptor here comes from a man in his fifties or sixties who received an inactivated influenza vaccine. Donor details come from another sample of the same person, matched by shared clones.

This clonotype was picked up a small number of times. The chain combines TRBV10-3 with TRBJ2-2; possibly TRBD1 for D (6 bases). V lost 3 bases to trimming and J lost 1 base, with 9 bases between them. CDR1 and CDR2 from the germline V gene are ENHRY and SYGVKD. CDR3 size: 15 residues. The CDR3 protein is CAISDRDKNTGELFF. As DNA, the CDR3 is TGTGCCATCAGTGACCGGGACAAGAACACCGGGGAGCTGTTTTTT.

The CDR3 is CASSLEWTDFTDTQYF. In nucleotides, the CDR3 is TGTGCCAGCAGCTTAGAGTGGACAGACTTCACAGATACGCAGTATTTT. The chain carries TRBV11-2 and TRBJ2-3; TRBD1 might be the D (6 bases). CDR1 is SGHAT and CDR2 is FQNNGV in the germline V gene. Trimming pared 0 bases from V and 2 bases from J, leaving 12 bases between. The CDR3 covers 16 residues. Combining the CDR3 with reference TRBV11-2 and TRBJ2-3 gives the whole variable domain EAGVAQSPRYKIIEKRQSVAFWCNPISGHATLYWYQQILGQGPKLLIQFQNNGVVDDSQLPKDRFSAERLKGVDSTLKIQPAKLEDSAVYLCASSLEWTDFTDTQYFGPGTRLTVL.

This clonotype has just a few counts. This rearrangement joins TRBV5-1 to TRBJ1-4, with D possibly matching TRBD1 (5 bases). V was cut by 4 bases and J by 3 bases, with 13 bases left in between. Per germline, CDR1 SGHRS and CDR2 YFSETQ. The CDR3 extends over 15 amino acids. The CDR3 DNA reads TGCGCCAGCAGCCCTGTGTCGGGGCCTAATGAAAAACTGTTTTTT. It specifies CASSPVSGPNEKLFF. Combining the CDR3 with reference TRBV5-1 and TRBJ1-4 gives the whole variable domain KAGVTQTPRYLIKTRGQQVTLSCSPISGHRSVSWYQQTPGQGLQFLFEYFSETQRNKGNFPGRFSGRQFSNSRSEMNVSTLELGDSALYLCASSPVSGPNEKLFFGSGTQLSVL.

The chain recombines TRBV9 with TRBJ2-2; 8 nucleotides agree with TRBD2. CDR1 and CDR2 (germline): SGDLS, YYNGEE. This CDR3 has 16 amino acids. The J segment lost 4 bases and the V segment lost 1 base, leaving 6 bases of the junction unmatched. The CDR3 sequence is CASSVPAAGATGELFF. Here the CDR3 DNA reads TGTGCCAGCAGCGTACCGGCAGCGGGGGCCACCGGGGAGCTGTTTTTT.

The chain recombines TRBV20-1 with TRBJ1-1; D perhaps matches TRBD1 (6 bases). Germline values: CDR1 DFQATT, CDR2 SNEGSKA (reference sequence). Between the trimmed V and J ends, which lost 3 bases and 5 bases, there was a span of 16 bases. This CDR3 is 14 amino acids long. CDR3 in amino acids: CSARMGGARTEAFF. CDR3 in DNA: TGCAGTGCTAGGATGGGGGGGGCGAGGACTGAAGCTTTCTTT.

This clonotype appeared a few times. The gene calls are TRBV11-2 and TRBJ1-2; 9 bases are shared with TRBD1. V shed 5 bases and J 8 bases; nucleotides not matched to a gene: 9. CDR1 SGHAT and CDR2 FQNNGV come from the germline V gene. CDR3 length equals 14 residues. CDR3 in DNA: TGTGCCAGCAGCCGGGACAGGGCCACTTTGGGCTACACCTTC. Protein: CASSRDRATLGYTF.

At least ten counts were recorded for this clonotype. The CDR3 here is CASSLYSTTEAFF. CDR3 in DNA: TGCGCCAGCAGCTTGTACAGTACCACTGAAGCTTTCTTT. The chain is built from TRBV5-1 and TRBJ1-1, with no clear D. Germline V gene data show CDR1 as SGHRS and CDR2 as YFSETQ. Trimming took off 1 base at V and 4 bases at J, with 8 bases between the two ends. CDR3 size: 13 residues.

This clonotype turned up a few times. CDR3 region: CAISEKQAGKETQYF. The CDR3 DNA reads as TGTGCCATCAGTGAGAAGCAAGCGGGGAAGGAGACCCAGTACTTC. The gene calls are TRBV10-3 and TRBJ2-5; 7 bases fit TRBD2. Unmatched junction bases numbered 8, after V lost 2 bases and J lost 5 bases. The CDR3 extends over 15 amino acids. Germline CDR1 and CDR2: ENHRY and SYGVKD.

This clonotype was counted a few times. The chain employs TRBV5-5 and TRBJ1-5; the D gene is possibly TRBD1 (6 bases). The CDR3 is made up of 14 amino acids. Germline CDR1 reads SGHKS; CDR2 reads YYEKEE (reference sequence). V lost 4 bases to trimming and J lost 4 bases, with 12 bases between them. CDR3 in amino acids: CASSGRQENQPQHF. CDR3 DNA sequence: TGTGCCAGCAGCGGGCGACAGGAGAATCAGCCCCAGCATTTT.

This rearrangement joins TRBV7-9 to TRBJ2-1, with a possible D match to TRBD2 (6 bases). This CDR3 has 15 residues. The germline V and J ends were trimmed by 0 bases and 7 bases, with 13 bases remaining between them. Germline CDR1 is SEHNR and CDR2 is FQNEAQ (reference sequence). The CDR3 sequence is CASSLAGSAGNEQFF. Written as DNA, the CDR3 is TGTGCCAGCAGCTTAGCCGGGAGTGCGGGTAATGAGCAGTTCTTC.

This clonotype was picked up many times. The chain links TRBV12-3 or TRBV12-4 to TRBJ2-2, with D perhaps matching TRBD2 (5 bases). V was shortened by 7 bases and J by 6 bases, with 21 bases between the two germline ends. The CDR3 contains 16 residues. The CDR3 region is CASTRGWVLVAGELFF. CDR3 sequence (DNA): TGTGCCAGCACGCGCGGGTGGGTTCTAGTCGCCGGGGAGCTGTTTTTT.

V is TRBV12-3 or TRBV12-4 and J is TRBJ1-2; D remains unclear. The CDR3 is 13 amino acids. V lost 10 bases, J lost 7 bases, and 19 bases lay in between. CDR3 region: CATLSVSTGGYTF. Written as DNA, the CDR3 is TGTGCCACTTTAAGTGTGTCGACTGGTGGCTACACCTTC.

V and J are TRBV6-2 or TRBV6-3 and TRBJ2-1; D is possibly TRBD1 (6 bases). The V gene's germline CDR1 is MNHEY and CDR2 SVGEGT. The CDR3 totals 14 residues. V was clipped by 5 bases and J by 9 bases, with 17 bases between them. The CDR3 DNA follows: TGTGCCAGCAGTACCCGAGCATCAGGGGTTGAGCAGTTCTTC. It specifies CASSTRASGVEQFF.

The J gene is TRBJ1-4, the V gene TRBV4-1; D not resolved. Germline CDR1 reads MGHRA; CDR2 reads YSYEKL. With 3 bases removed from V and 0 bases from J, the gap between germline ends came to 5 bases. The CDR3 spans 14 residues. The DNA of the CDR3 is TGCGCCAGCAGCCACATTCCAACTAATGAAAAACTGTTTTTT. This codes for CASSHIPTNEKLFF.

The chain is built from TRBV25-1 and TRBJ2-7, with a possible D match to TRBD1 (6 bases). CDR3 length: 15 amino acids. The V and J ends lost 6 bases and 0 bases respectively, with 15 bases between them. The germline CDR1 and CDR2 sequences are MGHDK and SYGVNS. The CDR3 nucleotides read TGTGCCAGCAGGAGGGGGAGAGGAAGCTCCTACGAGCAGTACTTC. Its protein is CASRRGRGSSYEQYF.

The chain uses TRBV4-1 and TRBJ2-6; 9 bases are shared with TRBD2. Germline lookup yields CDR1 MGHRA and CDR2 YSYEKL. J was trimmed by 0 bases and V by 1 base; bases with no gene match: 16. The CDR3 sequence is 22 residues long. The CDR3 loop is CASSQVWGREGRGDSGANVLTF. DNA of the CDR3: TGCGCCAGCAGCCAAGTTTGGGGGCGGGAGGGCCGCGGGGACTCTGGGGCCAACGTCCTGACTTTC.

The rearrangement uses TRBV5-6 and TRBJ2-1; 7 bases match TRBD2. Germline V gene sequence: CDR1 SGHDT, CDR2 YYEEEE. The V segment lost 4 bases and the J segment 8 bases; nucleotides outside the gene matches: 12. This CDR3 comprises 15 residues. Written as DNA, the CDR3 is TGTGCCAGCAGCCCCAGGACTAGAATGCCCTATGAGCAGTTCTTC. Translation: CASSPRTRMPYEQFF. Combining the CDR3 with reference TRBV5-6 and TRBJ2-1 gives the whole variable domain DAGVTQSPTHLIKTRGQQVTLRCSPKSGHDTVSWYQQALGQGPQFIFQYYEEEERQRGNFPDRFSGHQFPNYSSELNVNALLLGDSALYLCASSPRTRMPYEQFFGPGTRLTVL.

This chain links TRBV3-1 with TRBJ2-2, with 10 bases that match TRBD2. Trimming removed 5 bases from V and 5 bases from J; junction bases left unmatched: 11. CDR1 and CDR2 from the germline V gene are LGHDT and YNNKEL (reference sequence). The CDR3 length is 17 residues. The CDR3 DNA sequence: TGTGCCAGCAGCACTCGGACTAGCGGATATAGGACCGGGGAGCTGTTTTTT. Its protein is CASSTRTSGYRTGELFF. The complete variable domain, with remaining parts taken from reference TRBV3-1 and TRBJ2-2, reads DTAVSQTPKYLVTQMGNDKSIKCEQNLGHDTMYWYKQDSKKFLKIMFSYNNKELIINETVPNRFSPKSPDKAHLNLHINSLELGDSAVYFCASSTRTSGYRTGELFFGEGSRLTVL.